Below, 18 T cell receptor beta chains from the same sample are listed, as sequenced in a study of T cell repertoires in cytomegalovirus infection. One entry per CDR3 protein, called by TCRdb with MiXCR from the reads. The table has more than 500,000 distinct CDR3 sequences, approximately 15% seen once; the top ten hold about 24%. Sequences were obtained from CD8+ T cells from PBMCs. Source of these receptors: a human donor in good health (CMV status not recorded). Some clones in this sample may be carry-over from other donors' samples.

Ten or more counts support this clonotype. The chain combines TRBV6-1 with TRBJ1-5; D is uncertain. V was cut by 5 bases and J by 0 bases, with 14 bases left in between. Germline-derived CDR1 and CDR2 are MNHNS and SASEGT. The CDR3 has 16 residues. The CDR3 bases are TGTGCCAGCAGTCGGACGGTTAAAAATAGCAATCAGCCCCAGCATTTT. Translating it yields CASSRTVKNSNQPQHF.

The chain employs TRBV10-3 and TRBJ2-1; a possible D gene is TRBD2 (6 bases). Germline V gene data show CDR1 as ENHRY and CDR2 as SYGVKD. Trimming shortened V by 5 bases and J by 4 bases, and 15 bases separated the two germline ends. This CDR3 is built from 15 residues. The CDR3: CAISTRESGYNEQFF. CDR3 DNA: TGTGCCATCAGTACCCGGGAGTCAGGGTACAATGAGCAGTTCTTC.

The chain combines TRBV15 with TRBJ1-2, with D perhaps TRBD1 (5 bases). Germline loops: CDR1 LNHNV, CDR2 YYDKDF (reference sequence). The CDR3 is 15 residues long. Trimming took off 0 bases at V and 4 bases at J, with 12 bases between the two ends. The CDR3 nucleotides read TGTGCCACCAGCAGAGAGAGGCGGGACCCCTATGGCTACACCTTC. It is translated as CATSRERRDPYGYTF.

This clonotype was picked up many times. CDR3: CASIHDRAYTEAFF. CDR3 bases: TGTGCCAGCATCCATGACAGGGCTTACACTGAAGCTTTCTTT. V is TRBV12-3 or TRBV12-4 and J is TRBJ1-1; 7 bases are a match to TRBD1. The CDR3 has 14 amino acids. Losses at the gene ends were 7 bases for V and 3 bases for J; bases not matched to a gene: 8.

CDR3 protein: CASHPRGARTGELFF. The CDR3 bases are TGTGCCAGTCACCCGCGGGGAGCCCGCACCGGGGAGCTGTTTTTT. This chain connects TRBV19 to TRBJ2-2; a possible D gene is TRBD2 (6 bases). V shed 8 bases and J shed 4 bases, with 17 bases lying between them. The CDR3 has 15 residues. Germline assignment: CDR1 LNHDA and CDR2 SQIVND (reference sequence).

This clonotype has a single count. The chain joins TRBV3-1 to TRBJ1-1; no clear D gene. The length of the CDR3 is 15 residues. The V and J ends lost 6 bases and 2 bases respectively, with 16 bases between them. Germline CDR1 LGHDT, CDR2 YNNKEL (reference sequence). The CDR3 protein is CASRRTQEFNTEAFF. CDR3 nucleotide sequence: TGTGCCAGCAGACGAACCCAGGAATTTAACACTGAAGCTTTCTTT. The full variable domain, completed using reference TRBV3-1 and TRBJ1-1, is DTAVSQTPKYLVTQMGNDKSIKCEQNLGHDTMYWYKQDSKKFLKIMFSYNNKELIINETVPNRFSPKSPDKAHLNLHINSLELGDSAVYFCASRRTQEFNTEAFFGQGTRLTVV.

The V gene is TRBV9, the J gene TRBJ1-2, with D possibly TRBD1 on 6 matching bases. This CDR3 has 13 residues. Trimming cost V 6 bases and J 4 bases, with 13 bases left between them. CDR1 is SGDLS, CDR2 YYNGEE, per germline. CDR3 sequence (DNA): TGTGCCAGCAACATTCCAGGGGTCTATGGCTACACCTTC. Its protein is CASNIPGVYGYTF. The whole variable domain, remainder taken from reference TRBV9 and TRBJ1-2, is DSGVTQTPKHLITATGQRVTLRCSPRSGDLSVYWYQQSLDQGLQFLIQYYNGEERAKGNILERFSAQQFPDLHSELNLSSLELGDSALYFCASNIPGVYGYTFGSGTRLTVV.

J is TRBJ2-1 and V is TRBV20-1, with a tentative D call TRBD2 (6 bases). The CDR3 sequence is 15 residues long. Per germline, CDR1 DFQATT and CDR2 SNEGSKA (reference sequence). Trimming shortened V by 4 bases and J by 2 bases, and 15 bases separated the two germline ends. This chain's CDR3 is CSAIQHGGPYNEQFF. The CDR3 nucleotides are TGCAGTGCTATTCAACACGGGGGTCCCTACAATGAGCAGTTCTTC.

The chain couples TRBV4-2 to TRBJ2-7; possibly TRBD1 or TRBD2 for D (7 bases each). With 4 bases removed from V and 5 bases from J, the gap between germline ends came to 18 bases. The germline CDR1 and CDR2 sequences are LGHNA and YNFKEQ. This CDR3 has 15 residues. Here the CDR3 DNA reads TGTGCCAGCAGCCCCTGGGGGGAGGGGACAGACGAGCAGTACTTC. Protein sequence: CASSPWGEGTDEQYF.

The rearrangement joins TRBV6-1 to TRBJ2-3; the D is unclear. From germline, CDR1 is MNHNS and CDR2 SASEGT. The CDR3 has 14 residues. Trimming stripped 1 base from V and 2 bases from J, with 7 bases between. The CDR3 nucleotides are TGTGCCAGCAGTGAAGACTATTACACAGATACGCAGTATTTT. This codes for CASSEDYYTDTQYF.

This clonotype was observed a handful of times. The chain has TRBV20-1 and TRBJ2-1; no clear D gene. CDR1 and CDR2 from the germline V gene are DFQATT and SNEGSKA (reference sequence). The CDR3 covers 16 residues. Trimming took off 0 bases at V and 0 bases at J, with 12 bases between the two ends. The CDR3 reads CSARDRSSPSYNEQFF. The CDR3 DNA is TGCAGTGCTAGAGATCGGAGCTCCCCCTCCTACAATGAGCAGTTCTTC.

This sequence joins TRBV4-1 and TRBJ1-2; tentatively, D is TRBD1 (5 bases). The ends were cut back, 0 bases at V and 5 bases at J, with 16 bases in the middle. The length of the CDR3 is 16 residues. The germline V gene encodes CDR1 MGHRA and CDR2 YSYEKL. The CDR3 nucleotides are TGCGCCAGCAGCCAAGATTTGTATGAGGGACTATATGGCTACACCTTC. Amino acids: CASSQDLYEGLYGYTF.

Turning to this clonotype: The final CDR3 position lacks the conserved phenylalanine or tryptophan, pointing to a likely read error. This chain connects TRBV9 to TRBJ2-1; 11 bases are shared with TRBD2. The CDR3 contains 14 residues. The J segment lost 10 bases and the V segment lost 7 bases, leaving 10 bases of the junction unmatched. Germline V gene sequence: CDR1 SGDLS, CDR2 YYNGEE. The CDR3 reads CASQSSGGANEQFI. CDR3 sequence (DNA): TGTGCCAGCCAAAGTAGCGGGGGGGCCAACGAGCAGTTCATC.

J is TRBJ2-7 and V is TRBV14; no reliable D call. CDR3 length: 14 amino acids. V was cut by 4 bases and J by 3 bases, with 13 bases left in between. CDR1 and CDR2 from the germline V gene are SGHDN and FVKESK. In DNA form, the CDR3 reads TGTGCCAGCAGCCGCCGCGGCGTCGGCTACGAGCAGTACTTC. Translated: CASSRRGVGYEQYF. The full variable domain, its missing parts supplied by reference TRBV14 and TRBJ2-7, is EAGVTQFPSHSVIEKGQTVTLRCDPISGHDNLYWYRRVMGKEIKFLLHFVKESKQDESGMPNNRFLAERTGGTYSTLKVQPAELEDSGVYFCASSRRGVGYEQYFGPGTRLTVT.

This clonotype was seen at least ten times. This chain links TRBV2 with TRBJ2-1; 10 bases line up with TRBD2. The CDR3 covers 13 residues. Germline V gives CDR1 SNHLY, CDR2 FYNNEI. The ends lost 4 bases at V and 6 bases at J; junction bases unmatched: 0. The CDR3 here is CASSGLAGNEQFF. The CDR3 coding sequence is TGTGCCAGCAGTGGACTAGCGGGCAATGAGCAGTTCTTC.

The V call is TRBV9, the J call TRBJ1-1; D not certain. V was trimmed by 5 bases and J by 0 bases, leaving 11 bases between them. Per germline, CDR1 SGDLS and CDR2 YYNGEE. This CDR3 has 14 residues. The CDR3 DNA is TGTGCCAGCAGAGGATTCTACATGAACACTGAAGCTTTCTTT. Residues: CASRGFYMNTEAFF. The full variable domain, with the rest looked up from reference TRBV9 and TRBJ1-1, is DSGVTQTPKHLITATGQRVTLRCSPRSGDLSVYWYQQSLDQGLQFLIQYYNGEERAKGNILERFSAQQFPDLHSELNLSSLELGDSALYFCASRGFYMNTEAFFGQGTRLTVV.

This clonotype was picked up many times. The chain recombines TRBV2 with TRBJ2-4, with 7 bases lining up with TRBD2. Trimming took 7 bases from V and 7 from J; bases not matched to a gene: 7. There are 13 residues in the CDR3. CDR1 and CDR2 (germline): SNHLY, FYNNEI. The CDR3 region has the DNA TGTGCCAGCACAGACGGGGGGAAGAACATTCAGTACTTC. As protein: CASTDGGKNIQYF.

In regard to this clonotype: This clone may be a read error of a much larger clone one base away. The rearrangement uses TRBV4-3 and TRBJ1-4; no reliable D call. This CDR3 has 13 residues. CDR1 is LGHNA, CDR2 YSLEER, per germline. The CDR3, as DNA: TGCGCCAGCAGCCAAGTAGTTAATGAAAAACTGGTTTTT. Translation: CASSQVVNEKLVF.